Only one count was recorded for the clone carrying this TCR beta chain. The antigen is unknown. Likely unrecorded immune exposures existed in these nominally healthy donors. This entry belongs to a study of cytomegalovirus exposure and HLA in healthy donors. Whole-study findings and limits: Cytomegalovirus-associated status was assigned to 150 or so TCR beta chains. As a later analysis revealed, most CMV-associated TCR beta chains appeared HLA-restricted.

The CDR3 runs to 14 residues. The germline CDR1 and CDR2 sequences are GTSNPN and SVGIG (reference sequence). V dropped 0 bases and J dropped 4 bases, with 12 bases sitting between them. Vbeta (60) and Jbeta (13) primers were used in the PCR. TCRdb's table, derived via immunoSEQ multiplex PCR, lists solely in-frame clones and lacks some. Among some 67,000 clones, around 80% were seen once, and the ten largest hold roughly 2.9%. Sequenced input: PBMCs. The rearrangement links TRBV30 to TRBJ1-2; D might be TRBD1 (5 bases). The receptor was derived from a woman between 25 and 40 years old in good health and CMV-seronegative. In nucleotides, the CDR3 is TGTGCCTGGAGTGTACAACAGGCTATCTATGGCTACACCTTC. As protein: CAWSVQQAIYGYTF.